The clone carrying this TCR beta chain came up a few times. Its specificity is unknown. A sample-barcoded 5' primer and a J-beta primer mix were used in a second PCR of roughly 7 to 11 cycles. CDR3-containing paired-end reads numbering at least 2.5 million came from each sample. TCRdb analysed the 5' RACE reads with MiXCR anew, one entry per CDR3 protein. The table shows 730,000 or so distinct CDR3 sequences, with 43% occurring only once. In each sample, at least 6.5 million PBMCs were isolated. The record originates from a study of blood T cells in healthy people across ages. V shed 5 bases and J 2 bases; nucleotides not matched to a gene: 9. The CDR3 length is 16 residues. Germline CDR1 reads SGHVS; CDR2 reads FQNEAQ. Study-wide points: Long-lived donors carried more naive CD4+ cells and greater diversity than aged donors. The recorded TCR beta diversity per million T cells decreased in a roughly linear manner with age.

The gene calls are TRBV7-8 and TRBJ1-1, with 9 bases identical to TRBD1. The clonotype comes from a woman aged 55-70 years in good health. The sample consisted of blood. The CDR3 DNA reads TGTGCCAGCAGCGGCCGGGACAGGGTAGTAAACACTGAAGCTTTCTTT. Translated: CASSGRDRVVNTEAFF.